Below, 23 T cell receptor beta chains from the same sample are listed, as sequenced in a study of cytomegalovirus exposure and HLA in healthy donors. Primers for the PCR totalled 60 Vbeta and 13 Jbeta. Here immunoSEQ multiplex PCR was the method, and the copy in TCRdb shows in-frame clones only, minus some. Of under 150,000 clones listed, over 70% are singletons. The sample taken for sequencing was PBMCs. The receptors derive from a woman between 40 and 50 years old in good health and CMV-seropositive.

The rearrangement uses TRBV4-2 and TRBJ1-2, with D perhaps matching TRBD1 (6 bases). Germline V gives CDR1 LGHNA, CDR2 YNFKEQ. V dropped 2 bases and J dropped 5 bases, with 9 bases sitting between them. The CDR3 has 13 amino acids. CDR3 sequence: CASSQSGVYGYTF. CDR3 sequence (DNA): TGTGCCAGCAGCCAATCAGGGGTGTATGGCTACACCTTC.

This rearrangement joins TRBV12-5 to TRBJ2-3; TRBD2 agrees at 9 bases. V shed 5 bases and J 4 bases; nucleotides not matched to a gene: 13. Germline V gene data show CDR1 as LGHNT and CDR2 as FRNRAP. This CDR3 comprises 17 residues. The CDR3 loop is CASGPKGGAGGSDTQYF. CDR3 DNA: TGTGCTAGTGGTCCCAAGGGCGGAGCGGGGGGATCAGATACGCAGTATTTT.

This chain uses TRBV6-1 with TRBJ1-2; 9 nucleotides agree with TRBD1. Germline assignment: CDR1 MNHNS and CDR2 SASEGT. V lost 4 bases, J lost 2 bases, and 8 bases stayed unmatched. The CDR3 consists of 16 residues. The CDR3 protein is CASSGYTGTGNYGYTF. Here the CDR3 DNA reads TGTGCCAGCAGTGGGTACACCGGGACAGGGAACTATGGCTACACCTTC.

The rearrangement joins TRBV10-2 to TRBJ2-5, with D hard to call. Judging by the DNA end, TRBJ2-7 fits better; the J call may be wrong. Germline assignment: CDR1 WSHSY and CDR2 SAAADI. CDR3 size: 14 residues. CDR3 residues: CASRQAGSSYEQYF. DNA of the CDR3: TGCGCCAGCAGGCAAGCCGGGTCCTCCTACGAGCAGTACTTC.

This chain uses TRBV9 with TRBJ1-2; the match to TRBD1 covers 8 bases. The germline CDR1 and CDR2 sequences are SGDLS and YYNGEE. The V gene end was trimmed by 3 bases and the J gene end by 8 bases; junction bases not matched to a gene: 9. The CDR3 runs to 14 residues. In nucleotides, the CDR3 is TGTGCCAGCAGCGGGGGACAGGCAGAACGGGGCTACACCTTC. It encodes CASSGGQAERGYTF.

The chain links TRBV27 to TRBJ2-5; 10 bases fit TRBD2. The J segment lost 5 bases and the V segment lost 6 bases, leaving 9 bases of the junction unmatched. This CDR3 is 15 amino acids long. The germline gives CDR1 MNHEY, CDR2 SMNVEV (reference sequence). CDR3 nucleotide sequence: TGTGCCAGCAGGTCGAGCGGGGGGGCCGGGGAGACCCAGTACTTC. Its translation: CASRSSGGAGETQYF.

This chain links TRBV7-9 with TRBJ1-6; D ambiguous. CDR1 is SEHNR, CDR2 FQNEAQ, per germline (reference sequence). Trimming took off 11 bases at V and 8 bases at J, with 22 bases between the two ends. There are 15 residues in the CDR3. The CDR3 loop is CAVSWLLGEDSPLHF. CDR3 sequence (DNA): TGTGCCGTGTCTTGGTTACTCGGAGAGGATTCACCCCTCCACTTT.

The chain joins TRBV6-5 to TRBJ1-2; 8 positions match TRBD1. Germline-derived CDR1 and CDR2 are MNHEY and SVGAGI. The CDR3 is 15 residues long. The ends lost 6 bases at V and 4 bases at J; junction bases unmatched: 10. Here the CDR3 DNA reads TGTGCCAGCAGGCTTACAGGGGGTCTAGGCTATGGCTACACCTTC. As protein: CASRLTGGLGYGYTF.

The genes are TRBV29-1 and TRBJ2-7; D ambiguous. The CDR3 length is 12 residues. V was pared by 5 bases and J by 0 bases, with 8 bases between. Germline values: CDR1 SQVTM, CDR2 ANQGSEA. The CDR3 here is CSVLDPSYEQYF. The CDR3 DNA reads as TGCAGCGTTCTAGACCCCTCCTACGAGCAGTACTTC.

In this sample, this clone turned up once. The chain recombines TRBV5-1 with TRBJ2-7; tentatively, D is TRBD2 (7 bases). The CDR3 is made up of 14 amino acids. CDR1 is SGHRS and CDR2 is YFSETQ in the germline V gene. The V end was cut by 4 bases, the J end by 3 bases, with 14 bases between. The CDR3 here is CASSPSGGGYEQYF. CDR3 bases: TGCGCCAGCAGCCCGTCGGGGGGCGGCTACGAGCAGTACTTC.

DNA of the CDR3: TGTGCCACCCGGACAGGACGGCAAGAGACCCAGTACTTC. Amino acids: CATRTGRQETQYF. The rearrangement uses TRBV10-3 and TRBJ2-5; 7 positions match TRBD1. The CDR3 contains 13 residues. Germline CDR1 and CDR2: ENHRY and SYGVKD. V lost 10 bases and J lost 2; bases outside the gene matches: 7.

The chain employs TRBV4-1 and TRBJ1-1, with D perhaps TRBD1 (6 bases). The CDR3 has 15 residues. Germline assignment: CDR1 MGHRA and CDR2 YSYEKL. The ends were cut back, 2 bases at V and 4 bases at J, with 14 bases in the middle. The CDR3 sequence is CASSQNREGGTEAFF. For the CDR3, the DNA is TGCGCCAGCAGCCAAAACAGGGAAGGGGGCACTGAAGCTTTCTTT.

The chain is built from TRBV19 and TRBJ1-5; D is unresolved. This CDR3 comprises 15 residues. The V and J ends lost 3 bases and 11 bases respectively, with 20 bases between them. Per germline, CDR1 LNHDA and CDR2 SQIVND (reference sequence). The CDR3 region is CASSMRGAVDSAQHF. CDR3 bases: TGTGCCAGTAGTATGAGAGGTGCGGTTGACTCGGCCCAGCATTTT.

The J gene is TRBJ2-2, the V gene TRBV4-1; 8 nucleotides line up with TRBD1. Losses at the gene ends were 3 bases for V and 3 bases for J; bases not matched to a gene: 9. The length of the CDR3 is 17 residues. The germline V gene has CDR1 MGHRA and CDR2 YSYEKL. The CDR3 DNA is TGCGCCAGCAGCCAGGCGAGGACAGGGAGCTACACCGGGGAGCTGTTTTTT. Its protein is CASSQARTGSYTGELFF.

This rearrangement joins TRBV4-1 to TRBJ2-7; D is uncertain. The V gene lost 1 base and the J gene lost 2 bases, with 15 bases spanning the gap. CDR3 length equals 16 residues. CDR1 and CDR2 (germline): MGHRA, YSYEKL. The CDR3 protein is CASSQVIVLETYEQYF. CDR3 in DNA: TGCGCCAGCAGCCAAGTGATAGTGCTCGAAACCTACGAGCAGTACTTC.

V and J are TRBV10-3 and TRBJ1-2; TRBD1 agrees at 10 bases. The CDR3 runs to 15 residues. Trimming at V came to 0 bases and at J to 4 bases, leaving 2 bases not matched to a gene. Germline CDR1 is ENHRY and CDR2 is SYGVKD. CDR3 region: CAISESGTGAYGYTF. The DNA of the CDR3 is TGTGCCATCAGTGAGTCCGGGACAGGGGCCTATGGCTACACCTTC.

The genes are TRBV29-1 and TRBJ2-5, with D possibly matching TRBD2 (6 bases). There are 14 residues in the CDR3. Deletions cut 5 bases from V and 5 bases from J, with 18 bases between. In germline, CDR1 is SQVTM, CDR2 ANQGSEA. The CDR3 spells CSVIDTAGRETQYF. In DNA form, the CDR3 reads TGCAGCGTTATAGACACCGCGGGGCGGGAGACCCAGTACTTC.

The rearrangement joins TRBV6-1 to TRBJ1-1; TRBD1 matches at 8 bases. The V and J ends lost 4 bases and 10 bases, in that order; junction bases with no gene match: 8. Germline V gene lookup returns CDR1 MNHNS and CDR2 SASEGT. This CDR3 is built from 13 residues. DNA of the CDR3: TGTGCCAGCAGTGTCGCCGGGACAGGTGCAGCTTTCTTT. Translated: CASSVAGTGAAFF.

This clone was seen only a few times. This chain joins TRBV19 and TRBJ2-4; 8 bases line up with TRBD1. The germline CDR1 and CDR2 sequences are LNHDA and SQIVND (reference sequence). This CDR3 region has 15 residues. After removal of 2 bases from V and 7 bases from J, the junction contained 7 bases not matched to a gene. The CDR3 region has the DNA TGTGCCAGTAGTATATTGGACAGGGACAGTAACATTCAGTACTTC. This gives the protein CASSILDRDSNIQYF.

The CDR3 DNA reads TGTGCCAGCAGTCCCACGGACAGGGTCCCGATTCGCTACACCTTC. Translating gives CASSPTDRVPIRYTF. The chain combines TRBV6-4 with TRBJ1-2; 8 bases map to TRBD1. This CDR3 region has 15 residues. The germline CDR1 and CDR2 sequences are MRHNA and SNTAGT. After removal of 5 bases from V and 9 bases from J, the junction contained 14 bases not matched to a gene.

CDR3 protein: CASSPVLAGTTYEQYF. DNA of the CDR3: TGTGCCAGCAGCCCCGTCCTAGCGGGGACAACCTACGAGCAGTACTTC. This chain connects TRBV11-2 to TRBJ2-7; 9 bases agree with TRBD2. Germline CDR1 SGHAT, CDR2 FQNNGV. V gave up 5 bases and J gave up 2 bases; unmatched junction bases: 10. The CDR3 has 16 residues.

The chain combines TRBV28 with TRBJ1-1; no clear D gene. Germline lookup yields CDR1 MDHEN and CDR2 SYDVKM. The CDR3 is made up of 14 amino acids. Trimming stripped 2 bases from V and 5 bases from J, with 12 bases between. CDR3 amino acids: CASSLRRVGTEAFF. CDR3 coding DNA: TGTGCCAGCAGTTTAAGGAGGGTCGGGACTGAAGCTTTCTTT.

V usage is TRBV19 and J usage is TRBJ2-7; D may be TRBD1 (6 bases). Trimming stripped 5 bases from V and 6 bases from J, with 14 bases between. The CDR3 extends over 13 amino acids. Germline assignment: CDR1 LNHDA and CDR2 SQIVND (reference sequence). CDR3 coding DNA: TGTGCCAGTAGTTCACAGGGTAGGCGCGAGCAGTACTTC. Protein: CASSSQGRREQYF.